These T cell receptor beta chains were read from a single sample in a study of T cell responses to AZD1222 COVID-19 vaccine. Using immunoSEQ multiplex PCR, the repertoire was profiled, and TCRdb retains in-frame clones only, with some absent. In the table there are more than 150,000 clones, about nine tenths of which are singletons. The specimen was peripheral blood, collected on day 0 of AZD1222 vaccination. All receptors derive from an adult in good health. Both conserved end residues are part of each CDR3. D genes are given only for firm matches. Clone size is stated in some rows and not others, as once, few, many or a class when expanded.

cdr3_aa	cdr3_nt	v_call	clone_size	j_call	d_call
CASSLAPGMNTEAFF	TGTGCCAGCAGCTTAGCTCCGGGAATGAACACTGAAGCTTTCTTT	TRBV7-2	once	TRBJ1-1	-
CASSLMRGVSTDTQYF	TGTGCCAGCAGCCTCATGCGGGGGGTCAGCACAGATACGCAGTATTTT	TRBV28	-	TRBJ2-3	TRBD2
CASSPMASGGPGTQYF	TGTGCCAGCTCACCGATGGCTAGCGGGGGGCCCGGGACCCAGTACTTC	TRBV18	-	TRBJ2-5	TRBD2
CASSSLVGYTQYF	TGTGCCAGCAGTTCCCTTGTCGGATATACGCAGTATTTT	TRBV12-3/TRBV12-4	-	TRBJ2-3	-
CASSLAPGTPPYEQYF	TGTGCCAGCAGCTTAGCACCCGGGACACCCCCCTACGAGCAGTACTTC	TRBV7-9	once	TRBJ2-7	-
CASSQHANYGYTF	TGTGCCAGCAGCCAACACGCTAACTATGGCTACACCTTC	TRBV3-1/TRBV3-2	-	TRBJ1-2	-
CASSLDSRQETQYF	TGCGCCAGCAGCTTGGATTCGCGGCAAGAGACCCAGTACTTC	TRBV5-1	-	TRBJ2-5	-
CASRTETYGYTF	TGTGCCAGCAGGACAGAGACATATGGCTACACCTTC	TRBV5-6	-	TRBJ1-2	-
CASSYGIDREAFF	TGTGCCAGCAGTTACGGTATTGACAGAGAAGCTTTCTTT	TRBV7-3	once	TRBJ1-1	-
CASTATGGNYGYTF	TGTGCCAGTACCGCCACAGGGGGCAACTATGGCTACACCTTC	TRBV19	-	TRBJ1-2	TRBD1
CASSLEFMGEGAGELFF	TGTGCCAGCAGCTTAGAATTTATGGGAGAAGGGGCCGGGGAGCTGTTTTTT	TRBV11-3	-	TRBJ2-2	-
CASSSGQGAGEQYF	TGTGCCAGCAGCTCAGGACAGGGGGCTGGGGAGCAGTACTTC	TRBV7-3	-	TRBJ2-7	TRBD1
CATSRRQVYSGNTIYF	TGTGCCACCAGCAGACGACAGGTATACTCTGGAAACACCATATATTTT	TRBV15	-	TRBJ1-3	-
CASRKGDSAFGYTF	TGTGCCAGTAGAAAAGGGGACAGTGCCTTCGGCTACACCTTC	TRBV19	-	TRBJ1-2	TRBD1
CASSPPIWEGLLNYGYTF	TGTGCCAGCTCACCACCTATCTGGGAGGGCCTCCTGAACTATGGCTACACCTTC	TRBV18	-	TRBJ1-2	-
CASSIEGSNSYNEQFF	TGTGCCAGTAGTATAGAGGGCTCTAACTCCTACAATGAGCAGTTCTTC	TRBV19	-	TRBJ2-1	-
CAWGRARVPSAYNEQFF	TGTGCCTGGGGACGTGCCAGGGTACCTTCTGCCTACAATGAGCAGTTCTTC	TRBV30	-	TRBJ2-1	-